These 10 T cell receptor beta chains were all obtained from the same sample, sequenced in a study of blood T cell repertoires in COVID-19. Using immunoSEQ multiplex PCR, the repertoire was profiled, and TCRdb retains in-frame clones only, with some absent. The sample has about 110,000 clones; 88% are singletons. Input material: peripheral blood. The receptor set was obtained from a human donor in a cohort sampled during active COVID-19.

The V gene is TRBV15, the J gene TRBJ2-3, with D possibly TRBD1 on 6 matching bases. V lost 2 bases and J lost 4, with 7 bases in between. CDR1 is LNHNV, CDR2 YYDKDF, per germline (reference sequence). There are 13 residues in the CDR3. The CDR3, as DNA: TGTGCCACCAGCAGAAAGGGGGCAGATACGCAGTATTTT. Encoded protein: CATSRKGADTQYF.

The J gene is TRBJ1-4, the V gene TRBV6-5, with a tentative D call TRBD1 (6 bases). This CDR3 has 13 residues. Germline-derived CDR1 and CDR2 are MNHEY and SVGAGI. Trimming shortened V by 4 bases and J by 8 bases, and 11 bases separated the two germline ends. The chain's CDR3 is CASSWGQGEKLFF. DNA of the CDR3: TGTGCCAGCAGTTGGGGACAAGGAGAAAAACTGTTTTTT.

This clone was counted between two and nine times. This rearrangement joins TRBV15 to TRBJ2-2; no firm D call. In germline, CDR1 is LNHNV, CDR2 YYDKDF (reference sequence). The CDR3 sequence is 13 residues long. The V end was cut by 3 bases, the J end by 6 bases, with 8 bases between. CDR3 nucleotide sequence: TGTGCCACCAGCAGCGAGTGGTCCGGGGAGCTGTTTTTT. It is translated as CATSSEWSGELFF. Combining the CDR3 with reference TRBV15 and TRBJ2-2 gives the whole variable domain DAMVIQNPRYQVTQFGKPVTLSCSQTLNHNVMYWYQQKSSQAPKLLFHYYDKDFNNEADTPDNFQSRRPNTSFCFLDIRSPGLGDTAMYLCATSSEWSGELFFGEGSRLTVL.

The rearrangement joins TRBV4-2 to TRBJ2-3, with 8 nucleotides matching TRBD2. Trimming removed 3 bases from V and 2 bases from J; junction bases left unmatched: 7. Germline CDR1 LGHNA, CDR2 YNFKEQ. CDR3 length: 16 residues. The chain's CDR3 is CASSQSRGGDTDTQYF. The CDR3 bases are TGTGCCAGCAGCCAGTCCCGGGGGGGCGACACAGATACGCAGTATTTT.

The genes are TRBV5-1 and TRBJ2-1; 7 positions agree with TRBD2. Looked up from germline, CDR1 is SGHRS and CDR2 is YFSETQ. V trimming: 3 bases; J trimming: 5 bases; junction bases outside the gene matches: 8. CDR3 length: 15 residues. CDR3 DNA: TGCGCCAGCAGCTCGGCCGGGGAGGGACACAATGAGCAGTTCTTC. Translating gives CASSSAGEGHNEQFF. The whole variable domain, remainder taken from reference TRBV5-1 and TRBJ2-1, is KAGVTQTPRYLIKTRGQQVTLSCSPISGHRSVSWYQQTPGQGLQFLFEYFSETQRNKGNFPGRFSGRQFSNSRSEMNVSTLELGDSALYLCASSSAGEGHNEQFFGPGTRLTVL.

The chain carries TRBV5-1 and TRBJ2-1; D is ambiguous. CDR1 is SGHRS and CDR2 is YFSETQ in the germline V gene. The CDR3 length is 11 residues. The V end was cut by 4 bases, the J end by 7 bases, with 6 bases between. CDR3 sequence (DNA): TGCGCCAGCAGCGGTAGAAATGAGCAGTTCTTC. It translates to CASSGRNEQFF.

The rearrangement uses TRBV7-3 and TRBJ2-7; a weak D match, TRBD2 (7 bases). Looked up from germline, CDR1 is SGHTA and CDR2 is FQGTGA. The CDR3 is made up of 15 amino acids. The V end was cut by 5 bases, the J end by 7 bases, with 21 bases between. The CDR3 sequence is CASSLGSGGLREQYF. The CDR3 nucleotides are TGTGCCAGCAGCCTAGGTTCCGGGGGGCTAAGAGAGCAGTACTTC.

Here the CDR3 reads CAWSTGTGSYEQYF. The CDR3 region has the DNA TGTGCCTGGAGCACGGGGACTGGTTCCTACGAGCAGTACTTC. This rearrangement joins TRBV30 to TRBJ2-7; D perhaps matches TRBD2 (6 bases). V shed 3 bases and J shed 1 base, with 13 bases lying between them. CDR3 length: 14 residues. CDR1 and CDR2 from the germline V gene are GTSNPN and SVGIG (reference sequence). The variable domain in full, with the rest retrieved from reference TRBV30 and TRBJ2-7, is SQTIHQWPATLVQPVGSPLSLECTVEGTSNPNLYWYRQAAGRGLQLLFYSVGIGQISSEVPQNLSASRPQDRQFILSSKKLLLSDSGFYLCAWSTGTGSYEQYFGPGTRLTVT.

The chain employs TRBV2 and TRBJ1-2; TRBD1 matches 8 bases. The CDR3 is 15 amino acids. Germline V lookup: CDR1 SNHLY, CDR2 FYNNEI. V gave up 3 bases and J gave up 4 bases; unmatched junction bases: 7. The CDR3 DNA reads TGTGCCAGCAGTGAGATAGGCAGGGGGCCCTATGGCTACACCTTC. The encoded protein is CASSEIGRGPYGYTF. Full variable domain (missing parts from reference TRBV2 and TRBJ1-2): EPEVTQTPSHQVTQMGQEVILRCVPISNHLYFYWYRQILGQKVEFLVSFYNNEISEKSEIFDDQFSVERPDGSNFTLKIRSTKLEDSAMYFCASSEIGRGPYGYTFGSGTRLTVV.

The V gene is TRBV7-9, the J gene TRBJ2-5; 10 bases align to TRBD2. The V gene end was trimmed by 6 bases and the J gene end by 4 bases; junction bases not matched to a gene: 8. From germline, CDR1 is SEHNR and CDR2 FQNEAQ (reference sequence). The CDR3 spans 15 residues. CDR3 DNA sequence: TGTGCCAGCAGTACAGCGGGAGGGCCTGGAGAGACCCAGTACTTC. This gives the protein CASSTAGGPGETQYF.